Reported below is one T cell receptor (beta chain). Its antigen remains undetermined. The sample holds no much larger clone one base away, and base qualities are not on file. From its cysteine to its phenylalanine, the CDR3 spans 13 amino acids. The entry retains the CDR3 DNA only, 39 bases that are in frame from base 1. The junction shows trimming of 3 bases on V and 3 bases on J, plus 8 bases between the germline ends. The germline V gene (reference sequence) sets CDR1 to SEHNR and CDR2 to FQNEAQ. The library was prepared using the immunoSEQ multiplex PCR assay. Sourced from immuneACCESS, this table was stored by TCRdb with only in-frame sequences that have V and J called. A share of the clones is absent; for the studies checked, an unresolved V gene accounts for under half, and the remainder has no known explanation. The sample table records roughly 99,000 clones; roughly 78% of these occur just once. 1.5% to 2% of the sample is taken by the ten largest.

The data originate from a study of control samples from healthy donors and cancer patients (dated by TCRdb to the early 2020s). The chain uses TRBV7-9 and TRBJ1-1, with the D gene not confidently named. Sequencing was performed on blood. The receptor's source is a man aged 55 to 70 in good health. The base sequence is TGTGCCAGCAGCTTCCGACACCACACTGAAGCTTTCTTT. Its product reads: CASSFRHHTEAFF.